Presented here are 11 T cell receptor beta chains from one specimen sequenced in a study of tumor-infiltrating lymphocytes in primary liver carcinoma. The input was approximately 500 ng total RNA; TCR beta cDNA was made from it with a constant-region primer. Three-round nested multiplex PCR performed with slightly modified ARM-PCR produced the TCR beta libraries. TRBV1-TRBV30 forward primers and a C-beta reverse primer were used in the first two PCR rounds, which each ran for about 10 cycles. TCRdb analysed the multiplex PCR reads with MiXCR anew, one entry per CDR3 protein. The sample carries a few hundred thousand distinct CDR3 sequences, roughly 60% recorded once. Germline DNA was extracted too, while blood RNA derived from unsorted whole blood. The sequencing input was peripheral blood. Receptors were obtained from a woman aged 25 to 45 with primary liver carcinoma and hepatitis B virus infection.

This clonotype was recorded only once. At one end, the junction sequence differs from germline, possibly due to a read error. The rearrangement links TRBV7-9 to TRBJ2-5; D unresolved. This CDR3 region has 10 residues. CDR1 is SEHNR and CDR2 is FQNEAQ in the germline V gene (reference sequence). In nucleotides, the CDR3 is TGTGCCATCAGCCCCGTTGACCAGTACTTC. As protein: CAISPVDQYF.

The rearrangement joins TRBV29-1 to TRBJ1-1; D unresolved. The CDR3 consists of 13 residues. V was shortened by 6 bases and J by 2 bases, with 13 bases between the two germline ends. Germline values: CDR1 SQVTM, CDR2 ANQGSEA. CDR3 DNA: TGCAGCGTCGAGCAGACCGTAAACACTGAAGCTTTCTTT. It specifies CSVEQTVNTEAFF.

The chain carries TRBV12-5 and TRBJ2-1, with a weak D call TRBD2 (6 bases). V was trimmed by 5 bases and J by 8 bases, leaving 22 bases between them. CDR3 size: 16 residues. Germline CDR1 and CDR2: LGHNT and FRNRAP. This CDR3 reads CASGPTRLVGEDEQFF. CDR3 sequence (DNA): TGTGCTAGTGGTCCAACCCGACTAGTGGGAGAGGATGAGCAGTTCTTC.

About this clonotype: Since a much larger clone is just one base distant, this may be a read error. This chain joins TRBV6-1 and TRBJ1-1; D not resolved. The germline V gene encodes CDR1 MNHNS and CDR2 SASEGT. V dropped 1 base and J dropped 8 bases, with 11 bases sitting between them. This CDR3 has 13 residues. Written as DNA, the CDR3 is TGTGCCAGCAGTGAAGTGAGGGTGGCGGAAGCTTTCTTT. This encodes CASSEVRVAEAFF.

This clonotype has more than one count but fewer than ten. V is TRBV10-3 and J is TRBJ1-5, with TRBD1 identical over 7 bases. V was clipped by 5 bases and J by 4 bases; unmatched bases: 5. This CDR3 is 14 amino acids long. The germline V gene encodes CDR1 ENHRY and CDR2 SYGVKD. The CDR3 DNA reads TGTGCCATCAGTACAGGGGAGGGAAATCAGCCCCAGCATTTT. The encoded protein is CAISTGEGNQPQHF.

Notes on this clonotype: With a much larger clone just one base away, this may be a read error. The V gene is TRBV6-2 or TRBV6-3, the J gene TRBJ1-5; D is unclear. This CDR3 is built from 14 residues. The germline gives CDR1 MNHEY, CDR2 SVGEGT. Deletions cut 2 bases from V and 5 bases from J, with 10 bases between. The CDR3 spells CASSYGAADQPQHF. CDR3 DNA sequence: TGTGCCAGCAGTTACGGAGCCGCGGATCAGCCCCAGCATTTT.

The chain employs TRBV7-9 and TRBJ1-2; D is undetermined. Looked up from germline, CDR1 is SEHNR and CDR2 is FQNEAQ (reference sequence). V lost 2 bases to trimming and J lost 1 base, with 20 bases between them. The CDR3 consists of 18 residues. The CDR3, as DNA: TGTGCCAGCAGCTTAAATCCGGGCAGGACCCCCCTTAACTATGGCTACACCTTC. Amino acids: CASSLNPGRTPLNYGYTF.

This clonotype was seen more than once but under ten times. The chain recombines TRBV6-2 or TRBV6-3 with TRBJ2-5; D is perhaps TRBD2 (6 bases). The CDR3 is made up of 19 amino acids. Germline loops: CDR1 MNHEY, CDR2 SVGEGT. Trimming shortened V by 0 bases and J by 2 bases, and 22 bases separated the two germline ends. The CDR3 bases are TGTGCCAGCAGTTACTCGATTCGGCGGGAAGGGCCAGGTCAAGAGACCCAGTACTTC. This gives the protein CASSYSIRREGPGQETQYF.

The CDR3 sequence is CASSWGRDNEQFF. CDR3 bases: TGTGCCAGCAGCTGGGGTAGAGACAATGAGCAGTTCTTC. This rearrangement joins TRBV5-4 to TRBJ2-1; D call uncertain. V lost 3 bases, J lost 5 bases, and 9 bases lay in between. The CDR3 runs 13 residues. The germline V gene encodes CDR1 SGHNT and CDR2 YYREEE (reference sequence). Using reference TRBV5-4 and TRBJ2-1 for the parts outside the CDR3, the full variable domain is ETGVTQSPTHLIKTRGQQVTLRCSSQSGHNTVSWYQQALGQGPQFIFQYYREEENGRGNFPPRFSGLQFPNYSSELNVNALELDDSALYLCASSWGRDNEQFFGPGTRLTVL.

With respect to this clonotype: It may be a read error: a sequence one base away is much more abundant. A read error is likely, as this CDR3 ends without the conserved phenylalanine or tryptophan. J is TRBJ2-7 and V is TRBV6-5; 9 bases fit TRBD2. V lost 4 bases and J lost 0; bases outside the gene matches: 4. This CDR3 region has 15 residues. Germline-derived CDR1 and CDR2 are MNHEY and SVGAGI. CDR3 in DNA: TGTGCCAGCAGTTCTAGCGGGACCAGCTCCTACGAGCAGTACCTC. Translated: CASSSSGTSSYEQYL.

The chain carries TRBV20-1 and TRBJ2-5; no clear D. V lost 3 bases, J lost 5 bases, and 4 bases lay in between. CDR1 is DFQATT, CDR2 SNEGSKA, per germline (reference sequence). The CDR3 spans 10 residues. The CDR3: CSASGETQYF. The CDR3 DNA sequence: TGCAGTGCTAGTGGGGAGACCCAGTACTTC.